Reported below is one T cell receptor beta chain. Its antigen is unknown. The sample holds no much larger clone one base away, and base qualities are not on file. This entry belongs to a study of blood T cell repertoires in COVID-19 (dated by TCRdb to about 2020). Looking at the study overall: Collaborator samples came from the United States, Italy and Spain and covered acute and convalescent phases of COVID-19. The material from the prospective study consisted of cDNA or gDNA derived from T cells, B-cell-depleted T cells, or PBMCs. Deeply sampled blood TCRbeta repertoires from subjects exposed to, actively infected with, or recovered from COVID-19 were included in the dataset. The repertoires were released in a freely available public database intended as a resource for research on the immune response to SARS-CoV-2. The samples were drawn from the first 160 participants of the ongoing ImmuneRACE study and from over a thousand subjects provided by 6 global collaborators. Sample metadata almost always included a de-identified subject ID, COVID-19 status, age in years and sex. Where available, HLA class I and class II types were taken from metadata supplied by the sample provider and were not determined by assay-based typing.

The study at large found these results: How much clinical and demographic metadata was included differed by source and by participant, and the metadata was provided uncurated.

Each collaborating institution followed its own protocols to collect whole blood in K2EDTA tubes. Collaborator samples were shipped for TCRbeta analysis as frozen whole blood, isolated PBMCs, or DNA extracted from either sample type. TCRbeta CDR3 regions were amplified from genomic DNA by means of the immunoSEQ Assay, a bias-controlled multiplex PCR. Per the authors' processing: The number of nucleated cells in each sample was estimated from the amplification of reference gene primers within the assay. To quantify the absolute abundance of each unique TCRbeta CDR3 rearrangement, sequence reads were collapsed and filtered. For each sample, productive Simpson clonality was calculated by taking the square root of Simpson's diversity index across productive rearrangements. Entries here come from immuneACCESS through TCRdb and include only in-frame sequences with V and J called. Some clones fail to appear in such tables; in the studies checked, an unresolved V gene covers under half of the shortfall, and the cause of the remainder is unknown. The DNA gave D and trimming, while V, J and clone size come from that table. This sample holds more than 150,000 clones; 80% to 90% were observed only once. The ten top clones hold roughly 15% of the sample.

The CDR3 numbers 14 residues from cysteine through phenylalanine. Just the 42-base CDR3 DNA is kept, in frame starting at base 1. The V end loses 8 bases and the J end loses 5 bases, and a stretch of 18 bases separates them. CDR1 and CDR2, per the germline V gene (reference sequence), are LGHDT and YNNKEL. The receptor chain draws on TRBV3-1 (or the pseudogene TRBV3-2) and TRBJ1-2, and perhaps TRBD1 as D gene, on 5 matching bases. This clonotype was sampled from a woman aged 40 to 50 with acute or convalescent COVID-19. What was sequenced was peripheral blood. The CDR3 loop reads CASSQTGGTYGYTF. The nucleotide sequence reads TGTGCCAGCTCACAAACCGGGGGGACTTATGGCTACACCTTC.